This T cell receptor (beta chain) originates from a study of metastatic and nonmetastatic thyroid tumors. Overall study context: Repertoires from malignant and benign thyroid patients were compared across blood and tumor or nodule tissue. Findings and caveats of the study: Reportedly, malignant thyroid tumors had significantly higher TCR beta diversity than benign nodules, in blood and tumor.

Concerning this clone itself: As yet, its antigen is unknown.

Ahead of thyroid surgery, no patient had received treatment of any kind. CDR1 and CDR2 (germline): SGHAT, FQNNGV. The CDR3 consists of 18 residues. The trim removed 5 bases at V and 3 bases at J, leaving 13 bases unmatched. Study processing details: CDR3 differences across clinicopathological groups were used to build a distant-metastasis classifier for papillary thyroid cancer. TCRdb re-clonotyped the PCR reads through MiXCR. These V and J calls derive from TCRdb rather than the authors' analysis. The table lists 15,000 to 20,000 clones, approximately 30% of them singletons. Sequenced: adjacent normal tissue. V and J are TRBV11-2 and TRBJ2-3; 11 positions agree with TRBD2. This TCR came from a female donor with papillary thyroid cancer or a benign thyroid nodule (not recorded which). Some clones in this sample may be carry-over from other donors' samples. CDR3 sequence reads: CASSAQLAGVDGTDTQYF. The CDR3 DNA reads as TGTGCCAGCAGCGCCCAACTAGCGGGAGTGGATGGAACAGATACGCAGTATTTT.